These 18 T cell receptor beta chains came from one sample sequenced in a study of OX40 agonist ivuxolimab in advanced cancers. Assay used: immunoSEQ multiplex PCR; TCRdb lists only in-frame clones, some missing. In the table there are about 77,000 clones, around nine tenths of which are singletons. The material was CD4+ or CD8+ T cells sorted from blood, obtained in a trial of the OX40 agonist ivuxolimab. The receptors originated from an adult with an advanced solid tumor such as melanoma, head and neck, liver or kidney cancer.

This clone was seen a few times. The same CDR3 also results from other DNA sequences found in this sample. The V call is TRBV28, the J call TRBJ1-5; D is undetermined. Trimming stripped 6 bases from V and 7 bases from J, with 13 bases between. Germline V lookup: CDR1 MDHEN, CDR2 SYDVKM. This CDR3 has 13 amino acids. This CDR3 reads CASRQTDRQPQHF. The CDR3, as DNA: TGTGCCAGCAGACAAACCGACCGGCAGCCCCAGCATTTT.

The V call is TRBV10-1, the J call TRBJ2-5; TRBD2 is a possible D gene (7 bases). The CDR3 extends over 13 amino acids. Trimming took 7 bases from V and 4 from J, leaving 13 bases between them. Germline CDR1 reads WNHNN; CDR2 reads SYGVQD (reference sequence). Here the CDR3 DNA reads TGCGCCAGCACCCGGGGGGCCGGAGAGACCCAGTACTTC. This sequence encodes CASTRGAGETQYF.

The rearrangement joins TRBV19 to TRBJ2-7; 9 positions match TRBD1. In germline, CDR1 is LNHDA, CDR2 SQIVND (reference sequence). The CDR3 totals 13 residues. With 8 bases clipped from V and 3 bases from J, the junction kept 5 bases outside the gene matches. The DNA for the CDR3 is TGTGCCAGTTCCCGGGACAGGGTCTACGAGCAGTACTTC. It encodes CASSRDRVYEQYF. The full variable domain, with the rest looked up from reference TRBV19 and TRBJ2-7, is DGGITQSPKYLFRKEGQNVTLSCEQNLNHDAMYWYRQDPGQGLRLIYYSQIVNDFQKGDIAEGYSVSREKKESFPLTVTSAQKNPTAFYLCASSRDRVYEQYFGPGTRLTVT.

CDR3 loop: CASSRRQGATNEKLFF. The CDR3 DNA reads as TGTGCCAGTAGTAGGAGACAGGGGGCCACTAATGAAAAACTGTTTTTT. The V gene is TRBV19, the J gene TRBJ1-4; 10 bases match TRBD1. Per the germline V gene, CDR1 is LNHDA and CDR2 is SQIVND (reference sequence). J lost 2 bases, V lost 4 bases, and 4 bases had no gene match. The CDR3 has 16 amino acids.

The chain joins TRBV19 to TRBJ2-3, with 9 nucleotides matching TRBD1. The CDR3 extends over 14 amino acids. Germline-derived CDR1 and CDR2 are LNHDA and SQIVND (reference sequence). V lost 6 bases, J lost 3 bases, and 4 bases stayed unmatched. The CDR3 DNA sequence: TGTGCCAGTAGCCCCGACAGGGGGACAGATACGCAGTATTTT. This translates into CASSPDRGTDTQYF.

The chain combines TRBV2 with TRBJ1-1; D may be TRBD1 (5 bases). Germline CDR1 and CDR2: SNHLY and FYNNEI. This CDR3 region has 14 residues. Trimming shortened V by 4 bases and J by 4 bases, and 13 bases separated the two germline ends. In DNA form, the CDR3 reads TGTGCCAGCAGTGTTGAGGTTGGGGCCACTGAAGCTTTCTTT. This gives the protein CASSVEVGATEAFF.

The rearrangement uses TRBV2 and TRBJ1-5; D unresolved. Germline V CDR1 and CDR2: SNHLY, FYNNEI. Trimming shortened V by 3 bases and J by 10 bases, and 16 bases separated the two germline ends. The CDR3 is made up of 14 amino acids. The CDR3 here is CASSDRRVAGPQHF. The CDR3 coding sequence is TGTGCCAGCAGTGATCGTAGGGTGGCAGGCCCCCAGCATTTT.

The chain carries TRBV9 and TRBJ2-2; TRBD2 agrees at 10 bases. Germline trimming cut 5 bases from V and 5 bases from J; bases unmatched to any gene: 12. Germline CDR1 is SGDLS and CDR2 is YYNGEE. The CDR3 consists of 17 residues. The CDR3 DNA reads as TGTGCCAGCAGTCAAGGTAGCGGGAGGCTAGGGACCGGGGAGCTGTTTTTT. Translated: CASSQGSGRLGTGELFF.

In regard to this clone: The sample carries other DNA sequences with the same CDR3. The chain recombines TRBV30 with TRBJ1-2; the match to TRBD1 covers 8 bases. This CDR3 spans 16 amino acids. V dropped 3 bases and J dropped 2; count of bases not matched to a gene: 11. Germline values: CDR1 GTSNPN, CDR2 SVGIG (reference sequence). The CDR3 DNA reads TGTGCCTGGAGCGCCGGACAGGGCGGGGGAAACTATGGCTACACCTTC. Its protein product is CAWSAGQGGGNYGYTF.

The chain links TRBV28 to TRBJ2-7; either TRBD1 or TRBD2 may supply D (5 bases each). Per germline, CDR1 MDHEN and CDR2 SYDVKM. V shed 3 bases and J shed 0 bases, with 15 bases lying between them. The CDR3 covers 16 residues. CDR3 region: CASSLGYGGPSYEQYF. CDR3 DNA: TGTGCCAGCAGTTTGGGGTATGGGGGACCCTCCTACGAGCAGTACTTC.

This clone was seen a handful of times. The gene calls are TRBV5-1 and TRBJ1-1, with 11 bases lining up with TRBD1. There are 14 residues in the CDR3. Germline loops: CDR1 SGHRS, CDR2 YFSETQ. Germline trimming cut 4 bases from V and 4 bases from J; bases unmatched to any gene: 3. The CDR3: CASSIGTGGTEAFF. The CDR3 DNA reads TGCGCCAGCAGCATTGGGACAGGGGGCACTGAAGCTTTCTTT.

The rearrangement links TRBV10-3 to TRBJ1-2; no clear D. This CDR3 contains 14 residues. Trimming stripped 0 bases from V and 0 bases from J, with 5 bases between. Germline V gene sequence: CDR1 ENHRY, CDR2 SYGVKD. In DNA form, the CDR3 reads TGTGCCATCAGTGAGTCCCGAGCTAACTATGGCTACACCTTC. This encodes CAISESRANYGYTF.

This clone appeared a single time. The chain's CDR3 is CASSLDWTANTGELFF. The CDR3 bases are TGTGCCAGCAGCCTCGATTGGACAGCGAACACCGGGGAGCTGTTTTTT. This chain uses TRBV14 with TRBJ2-2; maybe TRBD1 (6 bases). V was clipped by 4 bases and J by 0 bases, with 12 bases between them. Germline CDR1 SGHDN, CDR2 FVKESK. The CDR3 consists of 16 residues.

V is TRBV10-3 and J is TRBJ2-2; D not certain. The V end lost 4 bases, the J end lost 6 bases, and 6 bases lay between the germline ends. Germline V CDR1 and CDR2: ENHRY, SYGVKD. The CDR3 runs 12 residues. CDR3 sequence reads: CAISAHAGELFF. CDR3 sequence (DNA): TGTGCCATCAGTGCACACGCCGGGGAGCTGTTTTTT.

This clone occurred a few times. This chain links TRBV6-1 with TRBJ2-1; 8 bases align to TRBD1. This CDR3 is 14 amino acids long. The V and J ends lost 8 bases and 1 base, in that order; junction bases with no gene match: 4. CDR1 and CDR2 from the germline V gene are MNHNS and SASEGT. The CDR3 protein is CASGQGWSYNEQFF. The DNA for the CDR3 is TGTGCCAGCGGACAGGGTTGGTCCTACAATGAGCAGTTCTTC.

The gene calls are TRBV6-1 and TRBJ2-7; 8 bases line up with TRBD2. The trim removed 8 bases at V and 3 bases at J, leaving 9 bases unmatched. Germline lookup yields CDR1 MNHNS and CDR2 SASEGT. The CDR3 has 14 residues. CDR3 sequence reads: CASVEGTRGYEQYF. The CDR3 DNA reads as TGTGCCAGCGTCGAAGGGACTAGGGGCTACGAGCAGTACTTC.

V and J are TRBV12-2 and TRBJ2-1; TRBD2, as called in the table, went unchecked against the DNA. TRBV12-2 is listed as a pseudogene. The CDR3 extends over 16 amino acids. The CDR3 protein is CASRLFSLAVHNEQFF. The CDR3 DNA is TGTGCAAGTCGCTTATTCTCACTAGCGGTCCACAATGAGCAGTTCTTC.

The J gene is TRBJ2-2, the V gene TRBV7-6, with D hard to call. The CDR3 length is 15 residues. Germline V gives CDR1 SGHVS, CDR2 FNYEAQ. V was clipped by 3 bases and J by 0 bases, with 8 bases between them. The CDR3 nucleotides are TGTGCCAGCAGCTTGCGTCCAACGAACACCGGGGAGCTGTTTTTT. The encoded protein is CASSLRPTNTGELFF.